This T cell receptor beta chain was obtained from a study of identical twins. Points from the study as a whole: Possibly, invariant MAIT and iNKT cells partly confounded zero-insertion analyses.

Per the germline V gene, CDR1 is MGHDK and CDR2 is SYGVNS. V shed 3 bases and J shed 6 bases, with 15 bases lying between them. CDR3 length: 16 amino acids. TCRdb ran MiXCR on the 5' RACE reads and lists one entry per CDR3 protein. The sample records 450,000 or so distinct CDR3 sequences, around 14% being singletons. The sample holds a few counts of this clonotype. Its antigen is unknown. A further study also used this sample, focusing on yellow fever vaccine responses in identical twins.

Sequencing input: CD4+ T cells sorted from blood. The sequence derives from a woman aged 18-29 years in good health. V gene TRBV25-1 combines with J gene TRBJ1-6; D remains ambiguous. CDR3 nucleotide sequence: TGTGCCAGCAGTGACCCTAATGTGGTCCTTAATTCACCCCTCCACTTT. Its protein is CASSDPNVVLNSPLHF.